This TCR beta chain was recorded in a study of T cell responses to AZD1222 COVID-19 vaccine. Pooled together were second doses at about 4 or about 12 weeks. CDR1 is LNHDA, CDR2 SQIVND, per germline (reference sequence). This CDR3 is built from 16 residues. V gave up 1 base and J gave up 2 bases; unmatched junction bases: 5. TCRdb's table, derived via immunoSEQ multiplex PCR, lists solely in-frame clones and lacks some. The sample consists of more than 150,000 clones, roughly nine tenths of them appearing once. The sequence derives from an adult who received the AZD1222 COVID-19 vaccine. This chain joins TRBV19 and TRBJ1-5, with 7 bases identical to TRBD1. Sequenced material: peripheral blood, taken 28 days after the second AZD1222 dose. The CDR3 sequence is CASSIGQGGGNQPQHF. The CDR3 DNA follows: TGTGCCAGTAGTATAGGACAGGGCGGTGGCAATCAGCCCCAGCATTTT.